The clone carrying this T cell receptor (beta chain) was recorded at least ten times. This entry belongs to a study of CD8+CD57+ T cells in acquired aplastic anemia. Genomic DNA acted as the template from which TCR beta VDJ combination and CDR3 sequence profiling were carried out. Each CDR3 protein gets one entry after TCRdb re-called the reads with MiXCR. The sample has 300,000 or so distinct CDR3 sequences, under 65% seen once. CDR3 length: 15 residues. V was shortened by 4 bases and J by 3 bases, with 15 bases between the two germline ends. Germline V gene sequence: CDR1 SGHRS, CDR2 YFSETQ. Patients chosen for sequencing had CD8+CD57+ cells that had expanded, as shown by flow cytometry. Patients, without exception, had severe acquired aplastic anemia.

The sequence was obtained from a human donor with aplastic anemia. V and J are TRBV5-1 and TRBJ2-3; possible D gene TRBD2, 6 bases. The specimen was sorted CD4+, CD8+, or CD8+CD57+ T cells (not recorded which) from PBMCs. CDR3 coding DNA: TGCGCCAGCAGCCCCCGAGGGACTTCTACAGATACGCAGTATTTT. Protein sequence: CASSPRGTSTDTQYF.